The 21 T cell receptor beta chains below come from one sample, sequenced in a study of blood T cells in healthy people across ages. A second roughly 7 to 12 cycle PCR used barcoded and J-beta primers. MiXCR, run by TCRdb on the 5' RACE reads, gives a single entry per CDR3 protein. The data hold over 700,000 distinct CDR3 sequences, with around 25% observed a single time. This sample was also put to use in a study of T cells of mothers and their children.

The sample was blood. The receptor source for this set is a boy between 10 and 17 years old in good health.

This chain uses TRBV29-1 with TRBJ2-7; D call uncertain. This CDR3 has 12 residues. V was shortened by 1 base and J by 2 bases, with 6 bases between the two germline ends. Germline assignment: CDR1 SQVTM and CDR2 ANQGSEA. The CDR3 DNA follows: TGCAGCGTTGAAGTAGAGACCTACGAGCAGTACTTC. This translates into CSVEVETYEQYF.

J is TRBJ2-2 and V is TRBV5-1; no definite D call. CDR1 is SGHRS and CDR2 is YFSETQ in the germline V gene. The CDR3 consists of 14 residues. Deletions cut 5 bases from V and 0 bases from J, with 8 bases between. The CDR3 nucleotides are TGCGCCAGCAGAGGGCCGGCGAACACCGGGGAGCTGTTTTTT. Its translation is CASRGPANTGELFF.

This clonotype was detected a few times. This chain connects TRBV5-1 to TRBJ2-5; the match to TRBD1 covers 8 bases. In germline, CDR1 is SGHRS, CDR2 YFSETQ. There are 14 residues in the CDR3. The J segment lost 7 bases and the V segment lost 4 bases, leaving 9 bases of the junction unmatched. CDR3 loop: CASSGPTGDGTQYF. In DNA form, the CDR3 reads TGCGCCAGCAGCGGCCCGACAGGGGACGGGACCCAGTACTTC.

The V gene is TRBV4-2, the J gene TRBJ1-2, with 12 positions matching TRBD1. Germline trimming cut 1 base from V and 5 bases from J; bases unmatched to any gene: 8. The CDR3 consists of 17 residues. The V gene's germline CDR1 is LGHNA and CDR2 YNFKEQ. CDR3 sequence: CASSQARGTGGPYGYTF. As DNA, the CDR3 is TGTGCCAGCAGCCAAGCCCGTGGGACAGGGGGCCCATATGGCTACACCTTC.

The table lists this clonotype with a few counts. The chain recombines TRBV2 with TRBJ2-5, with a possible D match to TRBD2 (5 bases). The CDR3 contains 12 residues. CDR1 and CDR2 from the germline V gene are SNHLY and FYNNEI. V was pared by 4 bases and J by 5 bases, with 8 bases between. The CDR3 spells CASSGRGETQYF. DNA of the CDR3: TGTGCCAGCAGTGGCCGAGGGGAGACCCAGTACTTC.

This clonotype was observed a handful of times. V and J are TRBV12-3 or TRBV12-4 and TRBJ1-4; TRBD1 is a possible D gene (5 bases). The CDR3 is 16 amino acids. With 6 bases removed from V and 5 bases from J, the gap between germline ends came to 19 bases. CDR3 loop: CASSNLRRQPNEKLFF. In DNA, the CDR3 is TGTGCCAGCAGCAACCTTAGACGACAGCCGAATGAAAAACTGTTTTTT.

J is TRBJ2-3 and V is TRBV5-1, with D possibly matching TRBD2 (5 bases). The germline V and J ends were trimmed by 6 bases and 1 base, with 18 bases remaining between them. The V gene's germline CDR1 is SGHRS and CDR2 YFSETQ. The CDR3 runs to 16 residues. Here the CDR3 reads CASTARRGRGTDTQYF. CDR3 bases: TGCGCCAGCACGGCCAGGAGAGGGAGAGGCACAGATACGCAGTATTTT.

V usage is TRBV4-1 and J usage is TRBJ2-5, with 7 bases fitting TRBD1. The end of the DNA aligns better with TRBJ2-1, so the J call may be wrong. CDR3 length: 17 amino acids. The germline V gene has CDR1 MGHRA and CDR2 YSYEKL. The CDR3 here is CASSQGLVGGYYNEQFF. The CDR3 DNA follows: TGCGCCAGCAGCCAAGGTTTGGTAGGGGGCTACTACAATGAGCAGTTCTTC.

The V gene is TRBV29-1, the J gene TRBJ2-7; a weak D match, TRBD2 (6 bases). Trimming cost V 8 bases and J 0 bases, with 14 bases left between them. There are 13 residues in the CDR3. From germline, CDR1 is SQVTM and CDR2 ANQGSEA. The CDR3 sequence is CSSSDGSSYEQYF. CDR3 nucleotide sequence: TGCAGCTCTTCGGACGGGAGCTCCTACGAGCAGTACTTC.

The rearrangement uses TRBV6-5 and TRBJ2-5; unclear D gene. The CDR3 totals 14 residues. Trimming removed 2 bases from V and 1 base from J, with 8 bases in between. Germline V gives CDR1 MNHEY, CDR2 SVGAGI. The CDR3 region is CASSYSPVQETQYF. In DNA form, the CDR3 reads TGTGCCAGCAGTTACAGCCCAGTCCAAGAGACCCAGTACTTC.

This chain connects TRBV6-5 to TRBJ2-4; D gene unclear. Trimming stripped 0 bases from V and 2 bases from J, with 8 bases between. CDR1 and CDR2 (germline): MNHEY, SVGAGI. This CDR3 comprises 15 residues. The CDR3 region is CASSYSGSPKNIQYF. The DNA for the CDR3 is TGTGCCAGCAGTTACTCCGGCTCACCCAAAAACATTCAGTACTTC.

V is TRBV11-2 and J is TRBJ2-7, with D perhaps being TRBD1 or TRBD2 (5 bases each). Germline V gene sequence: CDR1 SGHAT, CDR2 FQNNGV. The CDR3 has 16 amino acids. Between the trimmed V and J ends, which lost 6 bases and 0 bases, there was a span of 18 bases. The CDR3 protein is CASSEIGATFSYEQYF. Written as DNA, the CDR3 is TGTGCCAGCAGTGAAATCGGGGCCACCTTCTCCTACGAGCAGTACTTC.

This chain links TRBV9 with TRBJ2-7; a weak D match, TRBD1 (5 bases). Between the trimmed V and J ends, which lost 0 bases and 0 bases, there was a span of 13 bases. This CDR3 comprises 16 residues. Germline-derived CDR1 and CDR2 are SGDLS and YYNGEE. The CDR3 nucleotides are TGTGCCAGCAGCGTAGGATCTAGGGGCGGCTCCTACGAGCAGTACTTC. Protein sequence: CASSVGSRGGSYEQYF.

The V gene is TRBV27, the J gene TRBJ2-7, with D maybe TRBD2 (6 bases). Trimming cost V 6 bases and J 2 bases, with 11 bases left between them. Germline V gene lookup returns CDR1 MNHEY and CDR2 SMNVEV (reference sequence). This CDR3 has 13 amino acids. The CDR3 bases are TGTGCCAGCAGCCCCCTAGCGACCTACGAGCAGTACTTC. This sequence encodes CASSPLATYEQYF.

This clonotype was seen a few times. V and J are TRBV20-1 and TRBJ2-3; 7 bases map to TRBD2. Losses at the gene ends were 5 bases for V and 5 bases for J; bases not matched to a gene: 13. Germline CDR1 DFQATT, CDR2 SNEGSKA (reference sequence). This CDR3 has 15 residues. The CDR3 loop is CSAPGLESRVDTQYF. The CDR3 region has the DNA TGCAGTGCTCCCGGACTAGAATCGCGTGTAGATACGCAGTATTTT.

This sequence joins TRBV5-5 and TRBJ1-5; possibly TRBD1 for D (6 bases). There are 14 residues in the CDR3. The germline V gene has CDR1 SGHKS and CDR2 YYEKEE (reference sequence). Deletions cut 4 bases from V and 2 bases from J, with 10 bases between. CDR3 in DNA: TGTGCCAGCAGCCGTAGACAGGGCAATCAGCCCCAGCATTTT. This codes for CASSRRQGNQPQHF.

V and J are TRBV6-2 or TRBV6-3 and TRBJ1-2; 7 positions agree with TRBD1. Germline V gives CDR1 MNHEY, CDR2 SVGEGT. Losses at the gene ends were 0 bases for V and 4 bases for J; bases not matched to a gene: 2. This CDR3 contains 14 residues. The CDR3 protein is CASSYSTGTYGYTF. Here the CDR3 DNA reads TGTGCCAGCAGTTACTCGACAGGGACCTATGGCTACACCTTC.

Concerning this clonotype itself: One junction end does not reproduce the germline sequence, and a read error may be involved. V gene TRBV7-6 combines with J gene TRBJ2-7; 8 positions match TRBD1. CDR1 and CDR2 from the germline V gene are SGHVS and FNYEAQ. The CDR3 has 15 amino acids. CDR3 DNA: TGTGCCAGCAGCCTCGGACAGGGTGGATCCTCCGAGCAGTACTTC. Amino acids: CASSLGQGGSSEQYF.

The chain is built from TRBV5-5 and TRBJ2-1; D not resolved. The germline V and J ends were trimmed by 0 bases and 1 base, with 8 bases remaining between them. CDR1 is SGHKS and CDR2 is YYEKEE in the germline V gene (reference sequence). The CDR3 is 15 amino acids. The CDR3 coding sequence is TGTGCCAGCAGCTTGGACGCGCGATCCTACAATGAGCAGTTCTTC. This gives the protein CASSLDARSYNEQFF. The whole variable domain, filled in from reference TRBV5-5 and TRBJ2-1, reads DAGVTQSPTHLIKTRGQQVTLRCSPISGHKSVSWYQQVLGQGPQFIFQYYEKEERGRGNFPDRFSARQFPNYSSELNVNALLLGDSALYLCASSLDARSYNEQFFGPGTRLTVL.

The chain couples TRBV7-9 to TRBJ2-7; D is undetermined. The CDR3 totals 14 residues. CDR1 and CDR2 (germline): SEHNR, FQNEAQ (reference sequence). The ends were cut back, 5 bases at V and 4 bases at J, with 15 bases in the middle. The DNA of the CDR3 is TGTGCCAGCAGCCAGAGACTCGGAAAATACGAGCAGTACTTC. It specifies CASSQRLGKYEQYF.

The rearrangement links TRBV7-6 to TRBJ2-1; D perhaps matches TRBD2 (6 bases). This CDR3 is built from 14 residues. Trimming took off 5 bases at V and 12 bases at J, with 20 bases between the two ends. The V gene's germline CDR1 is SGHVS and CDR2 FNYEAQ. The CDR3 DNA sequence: TGTGCCAGCAGCCCCCCTAGTAGCGGTAGAATGCAGTTCTTC. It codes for CASSPPSSGRMQFF.